A single sample is the source of the 29 T cell receptor beta chains below, sequenced in a study of T cell responses to AZD1222 COVID-19 vaccine. Profiling relied on immunoSEQ multiplex PCR, and the TCRdb table lists in-frame clones only, not all of them. The sample comprises some 31,000 clones, over 90% of which are singletons, and 8.1% rests with the top ten. The sample was peripheral blood, taken on day 0 of AZD1222 vaccination. The receptors derive from an adult in good health.

The genes are TRBV4-3 and TRBJ2-1, with 10 positions matching TRBD2. The germline gives CDR1 LGHNA, CDR2 YSLEER. The CDR3 sequence is 15 residues long. The J segment lost 13 bases and the V segment lost 0 bases, leaving 9 bases of the junction unmatched. For the CDR3, the DNA is TGCGCCAGCAGCCAAGATCGGGCGAGCGGGAGGGTTCAGTTCTTC. Amino acid sequence: CASSQDRASGRVQFF.

The rearrangement links TRBV3-1 (or the pseudogene TRBV3-2) to TRBJ2-1; TRBD2 agrees at 11 bases. CDR1 is LGHDT and CDR2 is YNNKEL in the germline V gene (reference sequence). The CDR3 loop spans 16 amino acids. The V and J ends lost 6 bases and 1 base, in that order; junction bases with no gene match: 5. CDR3 sequence: CASSITSGSSYNEQFF. Here the CDR3 DNA reads TGTGCCAGCAGTATTACTAGCGGGAGTTCCTACAATGAGCAGTTCTTC.

J is TRBJ2-4 and V is TRBV3-1 (or the pseudogene TRBV3-2); D call uncertain. The germline CDR1 and CDR2 sequences are LGHDT and YNNKEL (reference sequence). V shed 4 bases and J shed 4 bases, with 20 bases lying between them. CDR3 length: 17 amino acids. The CDR3 is CASSPVVPFAKKNIQYF. The CDR3 nucleotides are TGTGCCAGCAGCCCAGTTGTCCCATTTGCAAAAAAAAACATTCAGTACTTC.

This chain connects TRBV7-2 to TRBJ2-3, with 10 bases that match TRBD2. CDR3 size: 15 residues. The germline CDR1 and CDR2 sequences are SGHTA and FQGNSA. V lost 5 bases to trimming and J lost 4 bases; unmatched junction nucleotides: 6. CDR3 region: CASSPGLADADTQYF. The CDR3 nucleotides read TGTGCCAGCAGCCCTGGACTAGCGGATGCAGATACGCAGTATTTT. The full variable domain, its missing parts supplied by reference TRBV7-2 and TRBJ2-3, is GAGVSQSPSNKVTEKGKDVELRCDPISGHTALYWYRQSLGQGLEFLIYFQGNSAPDKSGLPSDRFSAERTGGSVSTLTIQRTQQEDSAVYLCASSPGLADADTQYFGPGTRLTVL.

The gene calls are TRBV4-3 and TRBJ1-2, with D possibly matching TRBD1 (6 bases). This CDR3 is built from 14 residues. Germline V gene sequence: CDR1 LGHNA, CDR2 YSLEER. V was clipped by 4 bases and J by 8 bases, with 17 bases between them. CDR3 residues: CASSPRQAWEGYTF. The CDR3 region has the DNA TGCGCCAGCAGCCCCCGACAGGCCTGGGAGGGCTACACCTTC.

This rearrangement joins TRBV3-1 (or the pseudogene TRBV3-2) to TRBJ2-1; perhaps TRBD2 as D (7 bases). V was clipped by 5 bases and J by 6 bases, with 20 bases between them. The CDR3 sequence is 16 residues long. Per germline, CDR1 LGHDT and CDR2 YNNKEL (reference sequence). CDR3 region: CASSSSWGGLGNEQFF. CDR3 nucleotide sequence: TGTGCCAGCAGCTCATCGTGGGGGGGCCTGGGCAATGAGCAGTTCTTC.

The rearrangement joins TRBV3-1 (or the pseudogene TRBV3-2) to TRBJ1-1; D unresolved. V was cut by 2 bases and J by 6 bases, with 7 bases left in between. This CDR3 spans 12 amino acids. The germline V gene encodes CDR1 LGHDT and CDR2 YNNKEL (reference sequence). The CDR3 sequence is CASSQTGSEAFF. The CDR3 bases are TGTGCCAGCAGCCAAACCGGATCTGAAGCTTTCTTT.

This clone was seen just once. The chain has TRBV6-5 and TRBJ2-7; no firm D call. CDR1 is MNHEY and CDR2 is SVGAGI in the germline V gene. The CDR3 has 12 residues. The V end was cut by 4 bases, the J end by 2 bases, with 6 bases between. The CDR3 here is CASSSRTYEQYF. CDR3 in DNA: TGTGCCAGCAGTTCCCGAACCTACGAGCAGTACTTC.

Only one count was recorded for this clone. The chain links TRBV7-2 to TRBJ1-2; 7 bases fit TRBD1. Germline trimming cut 8 bases from V and 2 bases from J; bases unmatched to any gene: 5. Germline lookup yields CDR1 SGHTA and CDR2 FQGNSA. The CDR3 covers 13 residues. The CDR3 region is CASGSTGNYGYTF. In nucleotides, the CDR3 is TGTGCCAGCGGATCGACAGGGAACTATGGCTACACCTTC.

The V and J genes are TRBV5-1 and TRBJ2-2, with TRBD1 matching over 10 bases. Germline CDR1 SGHRS, CDR2 YFSETQ. V was clipped by 4 bases and J by 0 bases; unmatched bases: 6. The CDR3 loop spans 17 amino acids. In DNA form, the CDR3 reads TGCGCCAGCAGCCTCCACGGACAGGGGGCGAACACCGGGGAGCTGTTTTTT. Protein: CASSLHGQGANTGELFF.

The chain couples TRBV5-1 to TRBJ2-2; D unresolved. Germline loops: CDR1 SGHRS, CDR2 YFSETQ. The germline V and J ends were trimmed by 0 bases and 1 base, with 7 bases remaining between them. CDR3 length equals 15 residues. For the CDR3, the DNA is TGCGCCAGCAGCTTGGATTTGGGGAACACCGGGGAGCTGTTTTTT. Protein product: CASSLDLGNTGELFF.

This CDR3 reads CASSESRGANQPQHF. CDR3 nucleotides: TGTGCCAGCAGTGAAAGTCGGGGGGCGAATCAGCCCCAGCATTTT. The chain couples TRBV2 to TRBJ1-5, with D possibly being TRBD1 (6 bases). CDR1 is SNHLY, CDR2 FYNNEI, per germline. The V gene lost 2 bases and the J gene lost 4 bases, with 12 bases spanning the gap. This CDR3 comprises 15 residues.

V and J are TRBV6-5 and TRBJ2-7; D is undetermined. CDR3 length equals 14 residues. From germline, CDR1 is MNHEY and CDR2 SVGAGI. V dropped 6 bases and J dropped 1 base, with 13 bases sitting between them. The chain's CDR3 is CASSPPGLSYEQYF. The DNA of the CDR3 is TGTGCCAGCAGCCCCCCTGGTCTGTCCTACGAGCAGTACTTC.

This chain joins TRBV2 and TRBJ2-7; TRBD1 is a possible D gene (6 bases). The CDR3 runs to 15 residues. With 5 bases removed from V and 3 bases from J, the gap between germline ends came to 17 bases. Germline lookup yields CDR1 SNHLY and CDR2 FYNNEI. The CDR3 nucleotides read TGTGCCAGCAGTAGGGACATCTCAAAGGTCTACGAGCAGTACTTC. Its translation: CASSRDISKVYEQYF.

The chain couples TRBV3-1 (or the pseudogene TRBV3-2) to TRBJ2-3; 9 bases agree with TRBD1. The junction had 9 bases not matched to a gene; V was cut back by 4 bases and J by 4 bases. This CDR3 region has 16 residues. From germline, CDR1 is LGHDT and CDR2 YNNKEL (reference sequence). CDR3 amino acids: CASSRPGQGRADTQYF. In DNA, the CDR3 is TGTGCCAGCAGCCGACCGGGACAGGGTCGGGCAGATACGCAGTATTTT.

The gene calls are TRBV6-2 or TRBV6-3 and TRBJ2-1, with 8 bases identical to TRBD1. Germline CDR1 and CDR2: MNHEY and SVGEGT. The J segment lost 0 bases and the V segment lost 5 bases, leaving 6 bases of the junction unmatched. CDR3 length equals 16 residues. The CDR3: CASSDYRGNSYNEQFF. The CDR3 DNA reads TGTGCCAGCAGTGACTACAGGGGGAACTCCTACAATGAGCAGTTCTTC.

The genes are TRBV7-8 and TRBJ1-2; 8 nucleotides align to TRBD1. This CDR3 spans 16 amino acids. V shed 0 bases and J 2 bases; nucleotides not matched to a gene: 5. The germline CDR1 and CDR2 sequences are SGHVS and FQNEAQ. The CDR3 coding sequence is TGTGCCAGCAGCTTAGCGACCCGGACAGGGAACTATGGCTACACCTTC. Translating it yields CASSLATRTGNYGYTF.

The genes are TRBV20-1 and TRBJ2-3; 9 bases map to TRBD2. This CDR3 spans 15 amino acids. Germline values: CDR1 DFQATT, CDR2 SNEGSKA (reference sequence). V lost 3 bases to trimming and J lost 4 bases; unmatched junction nucleotides: 8. The chain's CDR3 is CSASPAGGRADTQYF. In DNA form, the CDR3 reads TGCAGTGCTAGTCCCGCGGGGGGGCGGGCAGATACGCAGTATTTT.

The chain employs TRBV19 and TRBJ2-3, with D hard to call. The CDR3 extends over 16 amino acids. Germline CDR1 reads LNHDA; CDR2 reads SQIVND (reference sequence). V lost 3 bases to trimming and J lost 0 bases, with 13 bases between them. The CDR3 reads CASSIGMVPSTDTQYF. As DNA, the CDR3 is TGTGCCAGTAGTATCGGTATGGTCCCTAGCACAGATACGCAGTATTTT. The full variable domain, with the rest looked up from reference TRBV19 and TRBJ2-3, is DGGITQSPKYLFRKEGQNVTLSCEQNLNHDAMYWYRQDPGQGLRLIYYSQIVNDFQKGDIAEGYSVSREKKESFPLTVTSAQKNPTAFYLCASSIGMVPSTDTQYFGPGTRLTVL.

The CDR3, as DNA: TGTGCCAGCGGTCGACGGGACGGGACGCAGTATTTT. Protein: CASGRRDGTQYF. The V and J genes are TRBV2 and TRBJ2-3, with D perhaps given as TRBD1 or TRBD2 (5 bases each). The CDR3 runs to 12 residues. Germline CDR1 and CDR2: SNHLY and FYNNEI. Trimming pared 8 bases from V and 9 bases from J, leaving 15 bases between.

The chain links TRBV10-3 to TRBJ1-1, with D maybe TRBD1 (5 bases). Germline CDR1 reads ENHRY; CDR2 reads SYGVKD. CDR3 length equals 15 residues. V was cut by 4 bases and J by 3 bases, with 15 bases left in between. The chain's CDR3 is CAISADGGAYTEAFF. The DNA of the CDR3 is TGTGCCATCAGTGCAGACGGAGGGGCTTACACTGAAGCTTTCTTT.

The rearrangement joins TRBV9 to TRBJ2-1, with 7 bases matching TRBD2. The CDR3 extends over 15 amino acids. Germline lookup yields CDR1 SGDLS and CDR2 YYNGEE. Unmatched junction bases numbered 5, after V lost 0 bases and J lost 5 bases. As DNA, the CDR3 is TGTGCCAGCAGCGTAGTTGCGGGAGAGCACAATGAGCAGTTCTTC. Protein: CASSVVAGEHNEQFF.

The chain links TRBV4-3 to TRBJ1-3; no firm D call. This CDR3 contains 14 residues. V lost 3 bases and J lost 6, with 12 bases in between. Per the germline V gene, CDR1 is LGHNA and CDR2 is YSLEER. CDR3 residues: CASSQTGLKNTIYF. The DNA of the CDR3 is TGCGCCAGCAGCCAGACCGGGCTAAAAAACACCATATATTTT.

This chain uses TRBV5-4 with TRBJ2-3; 8 bases map to TRBD2. J lost 2 bases, V lost 2 bases, and 7 bases had no gene match. Germline values: CDR1 SGHNT, CDR2 YYREEE (reference sequence). The CDR3 is made up of 16 amino acids. The CDR3 is CASSLNEREYTDTQYF. The CDR3 DNA sequence: TGTGCCAGCAGCTTAAATGAGCGGGAGTACACAGATACGCAGTATTTT.

The chain combines TRBV7-9 with TRBJ1-3; no clear D. CDR1 is SEHNR, CDR2 FQNEAQ, per germline (reference sequence). Trimming cost V 5 bases and J 5 bases, with 19 bases left between them. This CDR3 has 16 residues. The CDR3 loop reads CASSPGRAVGRNTIYF. The CDR3 bases are TGTGCCAGCAGCCCAGGTCGGGCCGTAGGGAGAAACACCATATATTTT.

J is TRBJ1-1 and V is TRBV5-1; D remains ambiguous. The V and J ends lost 4 bases and 7 bases respectively, with 8 bases between them. CDR3 length: 11 amino acids. The germline V gene has CDR1 SGHRS and CDR2 YFSETQ. The CDR3 loop is CASSDHSEAFF. In DNA, the CDR3 is TGCGCCAGCAGCGACCATAGTGAAGCTTTCTTT.

This clone was picked up a small number of times. The chain joins TRBV2 to TRBJ1-6; 7 nucleotides line up with TRBD1. The length of the CDR3 is 16 residues. V dropped 7 bases and J dropped 0; count of bases not matched to a gene: 6. CDR1 SNHLY and CDR2 FYNNEI come from the germline V gene. CDR3 nucleotide sequence: TGTGCCAGCACCTACCCAGGGGGCTCCTATAATTCACCCCTCCACTTT. Its translation is CASTYPGGSYNSPLHF. Full variable domain (missing parts from reference TRBV2 and TRBJ1-6): EPEVTQTPSHQVTQMGQEVILRCVPISNHLYFYWYRQILGQKVEFLVSFYNNEISEKSEIFDDQFSVERPDGSNFTLKIRSTKLEDSAMYFCASTYPGGSYNSPLHFGNGTRLTVT.

The chain carries TRBV4-3 and TRBJ2-7; D is undetermined. CDR1 LGHNA and CDR2 YSLEER come from the germline V gene. Trimming left V 1 base short and J 3 bases short, with 7 bases between. This CDR3 has 13 residues. Here the CDR3 DNA reads TGCGCCAGCAGCCAAGGGCCTTACTACGAGCAGTACTTC. Translation gives CASSQGPYYEQYF.

J is TRBJ2-5 and V is TRBV27, with 9 bases lining up with TRBD2. Germline trimming cut 0 bases from V and 0 bases from J; bases unmatched to any gene: 8. The CDR3 loop spans 18 amino acids. Germline CDR1 is MNHEY and CDR2 is SMNVEV (reference sequence). The CDR3 DNA is TGTGCCAGCAGTTTATCTGCTTTTCCTAGCGGGGACCAAGAGACCCAGTACTTC. It translates to CASSLSAFPSGDQETQYF.